The sequence of this T cell receptor beta chain was determined in a study of T-cell memory formation after mild COVID-19. The table lists this clonotype with a few counts. Its cognate antigen is unknown. A 5'RACE reaction primed in the constant segment made cDNA libraries of TCR alpha and TCR beta, and these carried sample barcodes and UMIs. TCRdb fed the 5' RACE reads into MiXCR, producing one record per CDR3 protein. Seen here are some 310,000 distinct CDR3 sequences, less than 25% observed once, and the top ten hold roughly a fifth. CDR1 and CDR2 (germline): SGHTA, FQGNSA. This CDR3 has 15 residues. V lost 5 bases and J lost 4; bases outside the gene matches: 7. General study points: Some clones that responded turned up in pre-infection memory, which suggests that cross-reactive memory joined in. Contracting clones from day 15 to 85 showed balanced CD4/CD8; later expanders favored CD4+.

The specimen was PBMCs or a T cell subset sorted from them (not recorded which). The receptor's source is a man younger than 30 who had mild COVID-19 (a few samples of this study predate the infection). Cell type and time point are not known. The V and J genes are TRBV7-2 and TRBJ1-2, with 10 nucleotides matching TRBD1. CDR3 nucleotide sequence: TGTGCCAGCAGCCCCAGACAGGGGGCGGGCTATGGCTACACCTTC. Translated, it gives CASSPRQGAGYGYTF. The full variable domain, in which reference TRBV7-2 and TRBJ1-2 provide the parts outside the CDR3, is GAGVSQSPSNKVTEKGKDVELRCDPISGHTALYWYRQSLGQGLEFLIYFQGNSAPDKSGLPSDRFSAERTGGSVSTLTIQRTQQEDSAVYLCASSPRQGAGYGYTFGSGTRLTVV.